These T cell receptor beta chains were read from a single sample in a study of T cell clonotyping in hematopoietic cell transplantation. Using immunoSEQ multiplex PCR, the repertoire was profiled, and TCRdb retains in-frame clones only, with some absent. Found here are 10,000 or so clones, approximately 87% of them singletons; the top ten hold approximately 37%. Sequences were derived from PBMCs, sampled 180 days after allogeneic stem cell transplant. Receptors originate from a human patient who had an allogeneic stem cell transplant, so the T cells may come from the graft donor. The donor label of this sample is uncertain. Some clones in this sample may be carry-over from other donors' samples. The conserved cysteine and the conserved F or W are not part of the CDR3 here.

j_call: TRBJ1-2; v_call: TRBV29-1; cdr3_aa: SVEGWGGYT
j_call: TRBJ2-5; v_call: TRBV28; cdr3_aa: ASSLRRREGRGKTQY
j_call: TRBJ1-5; v_call: TRBV9; cdr3_aa: ASSAIPGSRAYSNQPQH
j_call: TRBJ1-1; v_call: TRBV7-7; cdr3_aa: ASSLNGNTEAF
j_call: TRBJ1-2; v_call: TRBV11-2; cdr3_aa: ASSLGKTRGTGYT
j_call: TRBJ2-1; v_call: TRBV5-4; cdr3_aa: ASSADFYEQF
j_call: TRBJ1-5; v_call: TRBV29-1; cdr3_aa: SVAGLDQPQH
j_call: TRBJ2-7; v_call: TRBV28; cdr3_aa: ASSLGGTGSHEQY
j_call: TRBJ2-1; v_call: TRBV9; cdr3_aa: ASSVGRGAGGMVKQF
j_call: TRBJ1-4; v_call: TRBV30; cdr3_aa: AWTRQVTEKLF
j_call: TRBJ2-7; v_call: TRBV7-9; cdr3_aa: ASSGRSSSYEQY
j_call: TRBJ1-1; v_call: TRBV4-1; cdr3_aa: ASSQASGQGRDAF
j_call: TRBJ1-5; v_call: TRBV27; cdr3_aa: ASSLFRGGQPQH
j_call: TRBJ2-7; v_call: TRBV11-2; cdr3_aa: ASSLGTGSLHYEQY
j_call: TRBJ2-2; v_call: TRBV19; cdr3_aa: ASSILGDTGELF
j_call: TRBJ2-5; v_call: TRBV9; cdr3_aa: ASSVDGSVETQY
j_call: TRBJ2-7; v_call: TRBV11-2; cdr3_aa: ASSLDPGQGNEQY
j_call: TRBJ1-1; v_call: TRBV5-1; cdr3_aa: ASSLTGGNTEAF